This T cell receptor beta chain was sequenced in a study of OX40 agonist ivuxolimab in advanced cancers. The V end was cut by 1 base, the J end by 6 bases, with 7 bases between. The V gene's germline CDR1 is MNHEY and CDR2 SMNVEV (reference sequence). The CDR3 runs to 13 residues. Generated by immunoSEQ multiplex PCR, the TCRdb table keeps only in-frame clones and is missing some. The data contain 50,000 to 65,000 clones, about 88% of them singletons. The material was CD4+ or CD8+ T cells sorted from blood, obtained in a trial of the OX40 agonist ivuxolimab. The chain links TRBV27 to TRBJ2-1; the D is unclear. This sequence was found in an adult with an advanced solid tumor such as melanoma, head and neck, liver or kidney cancer. The CDR3 is CASSLWVANEQFF. The CDR3, as DNA: TGTGCCAGCAGTTTATGGGTGGCCAATGAGCAGTTCTTC.